Listed here are 27 T cell receptor beta chains from one sample, sequenced in a study of response to subunit inactivated influenza vaccine. TCRdb itself ran the RT-PCR reads through MiXCR, one entry per CDR3 protein. The sample gives more than 600,000 distinct CDR3 sequences, around 20% of which show up once; about a tenth is in the top ten. Sequences were derived from PBMCs from blood, sampled 4 to 6 days after vaccination. All receptors come from a man between 50 and 59 years old who received an inactivated influenza vaccine.

J is TRBJ2-7 and V is TRBV18, with a possible D match to TRBD1 (6 bases). V was trimmed by 3 bases and J by 7 bases, leaving 16 bases between them. The CDR3 runs 14 residues. Looked up from germline, CDR1 is KGHSH and CDR2 is LQKENI. The DNA for the CDR3 is TGTGCCAGCTCACCGAAACAGGGCACGGGGGAGCAGTACTTC. Its translation is CASSPKQGTGEQYF.

This clonotype has just a few counts. The chain joins TRBV6-1 to TRBJ2-6; TRBD1 aligns across 9 bases. V shed 5 bases and J 4 bases; nucleotides not matched to a gene: 6. CDR3 length: 16 residues. CDR1 MNHNS and CDR2 SASEGT come from the germline V gene. The CDR3: CASSTGGNAGANVLTF. CDR3 nucleotide sequence: TGTGCCAGCAGTACAGGGGGCAATGCCGGGGCCAACGTCCTGACTTTC.

This sequence joins TRBV7-8 and TRBJ2-3, with 13 bases identical to TRBD2. The germline V gene has CDR1 SGHVS and CDR2 FQNEAQ. After removal of 5 bases from V and 3 bases from J, the junction contained 8 bases not matched to a gene. The CDR3 spans 17 residues. The CDR3: CASSPRTSGRATDTQYF. CDR3 coding DNA: TGTGCCAGCAGCCCTAGAACTAGCGGGAGGGCAACAGATACGCAGTATTTT. Looking up the rest from reference TRBV7-8 and TRBJ2-3 gives the full variable domain: GAGVSQSPRYKVAKRGQDVALRCDPISGHVSLFWYQQALGQGPEFLTYFQNEAQLDKSGLPSDRFFAERPEGSVSTLKIQRTQQEDSAVYLCASSPRTSGRATDTQYFGPGTRLTVL.

The chain couples TRBV10-3 to TRBJ2-5; 9 positions match TRBD2. This CDR3 is built from 15 residues. V was clipped by 6 bases and J by 0 bases; unmatched bases: 5. Germline V gene data show CDR1 as ENHRY and CDR2 as SYGVKD. CDR3 nucleotide sequence: TGTGCCATCAGCCTTAGCGGGGGCAACCAAGAGACCCAGTACTTC. Translation: CAISLSGGNQETQYF.

This clonotype was observed a few times. V gene TRBV9 combines with J gene TRBJ2-1; D unclear. CDR1 is SGDLS, CDR2 YYNGEE, per germline. The CDR3 runs to 12 residues. The V end lost 0 bases, the J end lost 8 bases, and 6 bases lay between the germline ends. The CDR3 DNA is TGTGCCAGCAGCGTAGAAGGGCATGAGCAGTTCTTC. Translation gives CASSVEGHEQFF.

This sequence joins TRBV27 and TRBJ2-3; possible D gene TRBD2, 5 bases. This CDR3 spans 16 amino acids. Germline CDR1 MNHEY, CDR2 SMNVEV (reference sequence). V was pared by 8 bases and J by 6 bases, with 24 bases between. The CDR3 DNA sequence: TGTGCCAGCTCACCAGGCGCGGGTACCCCCACGGATACGCAGTATTTT. This gives the protein CASSPGAGTPTDTQYF.

The table lists this clonotype with a few counts. This sequence joins TRBV12-3 or TRBV12-4 and TRBJ2-1, with D possibly matching TRBD2 (5 bases). V lost 5 bases, J lost 3 bases, and 11 bases lay in between. The CDR3 runs 14 residues. The CDR3 reads CASSGSDVYNEQFF. The CDR3 nucleotides are TGTGCCAGCAGTGGTAGCGACGTCTACAATGAGCAGTTCTTC.

Details on this clonotype: Germline and junction disagree at one end, which may indicate a read error. The rearrangement uses TRBV7-7 and TRBJ2-2, with 8 positions matching TRBD1. Germline CDR1 SSHAT, CDR2 FNYEAQ (reference sequence). CDR3 length equals 15 residues. The CDR3 DNA sequence: TGTGCTAGCAGCATCGGGACAGGTTACACCGGGGAGCTGTTTTTT. It specifies CASSIGTGYTGELFF.

This clonotype turned up a few times. As DNA, the CDR3 is TGTGCCACGGGGGAGGACAGTCACTACAATGAGCAGTTCTTC. Translated, it gives CATGEDSHYNEQFF. This chain joins TRBV10-3 and TRBJ2-1; either TRBD1 or TRBD2 may supply D (6 bases each). The CDR3 runs 14 residues. V lost 10 bases and J 3 bases, leaving 16 bases between the germline ends. Germline lookup yields CDR1 ENHRY and CDR2 SYGVKD.

This clonotype was detected a few times. V and J are TRBV6-6 and TRBJ2-1; 8 nucleotides line up with TRBD2. The CDR3 runs to 13 residues. Germline-derived CDR1 and CDR2 are MNHNY and SVGAGI (reference sequence). With 6 bases clipped from V and 9 bases from J, the junction kept 7 bases outside the gene matches. The DNA of the CDR3 is TGTGCCAGCAGGACCCCAGCGGGGGTTGAGCAGTTCTTC. Translation: CASRTPAGVEQFF.

The V gene is TRBV27, the J gene TRBJ1-5; 9 bases fit TRBD1. The CDR3 runs 14 residues. Germline-derived CDR1 and CDR2 are MNHEY and SMNVEV (reference sequence). V lost 3 bases, J lost 9 bases, and 6 bases stayed unmatched. The DNA of the CDR3 is TGTGCCAGCAGTTTTACAGGGGGCGAATGGCCCCAGCATTTT. Its protein is CASSFTGGEWPQHF.

The chain's CDR3 is CASVGTDTQYF. In DNA form, the CDR3 reads TGTGCCAGCGTGGGCACAGATACGCAGTATTTT. The rearrangement links TRBV2 to TRBJ2-3; D gene uncertain. This CDR3 has 11 amino acids. V was trimmed by 8 bases and J by 1 base, leaving 4 bases between them. Germline loops: CDR1 SNHLY, CDR2 FYNNEI. The complete variable domain, with remaining parts taken from reference TRBV2 and TRBJ2-3, reads EPEVTQTPSHQVTQMGQEVILRCVPISNHLYFYWYRQILGQKVEFLVSFYNNEISEKSEIFDDQFSVERPDGSNFTLKIRSTKLEDSAMYFCASVGTDTQYFGPGTRLTVL.

At least ten counts were recorded for this clonotype. The rearrangement links TRBV12-3 or TRBV12-4 to TRBJ2-1; D call uncertain. The V gene lost 1 base and the J gene lost 6 bases, with 10 bases spanning the gap. The CDR3 runs to 14 residues. CDR3 DNA sequence: TGTGCCAGCAGTTTAGTAGGTTACCCCAATGAGCAGTTCTTC. Protein product: CASSLVGYPNEQFF.

The chain employs TRBV7-2 and TRBJ2-1; TRBD1 agrees at 8 bases. Germline CDR1 and CDR2: SGHTA and FQGNSA. CDR3 length equals 16 residues. The ends lost 1 base at V and 6 bases at J; junction bases unmatched: 8. CDR3 nucleotides: TGTGCCAGCAGCTTAGGGGCAGGGGGCTTCCCCAATGAGCAGTTCTTC. Its protein is CASSLGAGGFPNEQFF.

The chain has TRBV6-5 and TRBJ2-1; unclear D gene. V lost 0 bases and J lost 6, with 9 bases in between. The CDR3 totals 14 residues. Germline CDR1 MNHEY, CDR2 SVGAGI. CDR3 sequence (DNA): TGTGCCAGCAGTTACTCCCTTTCGTTCAATGAGCAGTTCTTC. Its translation is CASSYSLSFNEQFF.

This clonotype was recorded at least ten times. The genes are TRBV29-1 and TRBJ2-3; 11 bases align to TRBD1. The germline V gene has CDR1 SQVTM and CDR2 ANQGSEA. Trimming removed 0 bases from V and 3 bases from J; junction bases left unmatched: 8. The CDR3 totals 17 residues. The CDR3 sequence is CSVEDLWTGGATDTQYF. CDR3 nucleotides: TGCAGCGTTGAAGATCTTTGGACAGGGGGCGCAACAGATACGCAGTATTTT.

This sequence joins TRBV30 and TRBJ1-5; the D gene is possibly TRBD1 (5 bases). In germline, CDR1 is GTSNPN, CDR2 SVGIG (reference sequence). This CDR3 region has 13 residues. With 4 bases removed from V and 4 bases from J, the gap between germline ends came to 11 bases. CDR3 coding DNA: TGTGCCTGGAATTTGCAGGGTAATCAGCCCCAGCATTTT. Its protein is CAWNLQGNQPQHF.

The J gene is TRBJ2-7, the V gene TRBV28; TRBD2 aligns across 10 bases. Germline V CDR1 and CDR2: MDHEN, SYDVKM. The CDR3 is 14 amino acids. The J segment lost 4 bases and the V segment lost 1 base, leaving 1 base of the junction unmatched. The CDR3 nucleotides are TGTGCCAGCAGTTTATCACTAGCGGGATACGAGCAGTACTTC. It is translated as CASSLSLAGYEQYF. Supplemented by reference TRBV28 and TRBJ2-7, the full variable domain reads DVKVTQSSRYLVKRTGEKVFLECVQDMDHENMFWYRQDPGLGLRLIYFSYDVKMKEKGDIPEGYSVSREKKERFSLILESASTNQTSMYLCASSLSLAGYEQYFGPGTRLTVT.

DNA of the CDR3: TGTGCCAGCAGCTACCGGGACCAGACCTACGAGCAGTACTTC. Translation gives CASSYRDQTYEQYF. The V gene is TRBV11-2, the J gene TRBJ2-7; D is perhaps TRBD1 or TRBD2 (5 bases each). CDR1 is SGHAT and CDR2 is FQNNGV in the germline V gene. Trimming shortened V by 4 bases and J by 2 bases, and 12 bases separated the two germline ends. The CDR3 extends over 14 amino acids.

J is TRBJ2-7 and V is TRBV12-3 or TRBV12-4; 8 bases are shared with TRBD1. Unmatched junction bases numbered 8, after V lost 6 bases and J lost 4 bases. The CDR3 totals 14 residues. The CDR3 loop reads CASSRDRIFYEQYF. DNA for the CDR3: TGTGCCAGCAGCCGGGACAGGATCTTTTACGAGCAGTACTTC.

This clonotype has a handful of counts. The rearrangement uses TRBV7-8 and TRBJ2-1; D unclear. The ends were cut back, 6 bases at V and 8 bases at J, with 11 bases in the middle. The CDR3 sequence is 12 residues long. Germline CDR1 reads SGHVS; CDR2 reads FQNEAQ. CDR3 in amino acids: CASRPDGYEQFF. Here the CDR3 DNA reads TGTGCCAGCAGACCGGACGGATATGAGCAGTTCTTC.

The genes are TRBV2 and TRBJ2-1; D might be TRBD1 or TRBD2, each matching 5 bases. Germline V gene sequence: CDR1 SNHLY, CDR2 FYNNEI. The CDR3 consists of 17 residues. V gave up 4 bases and J gave up 0 bases, with 16 bases separating them. The CDR3 coding sequence is TGTGCCAGCAGTGGGGTGAGTGGGACCAGCTCCTACAATGAGCAGTTCTTC. Protein sequence: CASSGVSGTSSYNEQFF.

This chain joins TRBV28 and TRBJ2-1; D remains unclear. V lost 6 bases, J lost 8 bases, and 14 bases lay in between. The CDR3 has 13 residues. CDR1 and CDR2 (germline): MDHEN, SYDVKM. The CDR3 reads CASRPGTVDEQFF. As DNA, the CDR3 is TGTGCCAGCAGGCCCGGAACTGTCGATGAGCAGTTCTTC. The whole variable domain, filled in from reference TRBV28 and TRBJ2-1, reads DVKVTQSSRYLVKRTGEKVFLECVQDMDHENMFWYRQDPGLGLRLIYFSYDVKMKEKGDIPEGYSVSREKKERFSLILESASTNQTSMYLCASRPGTVDEQFFGPGTRLTVL.

The J gene is TRBJ2-5, the V gene TRBV20-1; maybe TRBD1 (5 bases). The CDR3 covers 18 residues. V gave up 2 bases and J gave up 5 bases, with 27 bases separating them. The germline CDR1 and CDR2 sequences are DFQATT and SNEGSKA (reference sequence). In DNA, the CDR3 is TGCAGTGCTAGATCCCTCACCCAGGGCCTGGTTTCGAGGGAGACCCAGTACTTC. Encoded protein: CSARSLTQGLVSRETQYF.

V is TRBV6-5 and J is TRBJ2-3, with TRBD2 matching 10 bases. The CDR3 runs to 17 residues. Germline V lookup: CDR1 MNHEY, CDR2 SVGAGI. V was pared by 2 bases and J by 4 bases, with 9 bases of the junction left unmatched. This chain's CDR3 is CASSYPKAGGHPDTQYF. The CDR3 bases are TGTGCCAGCAGTTACCCTAAAGCGGGAGGGCACCCAGATACGCAGTATTTT.

This clonotype was detected only a few times. The chain has TRBV7-3 and TRBJ2-1, with 7 bases aligning to TRBD2. This CDR3 region has 15 residues. CDR1 is SGHTA and CDR2 is FQGTGA in the germline V gene. V lost 6 bases, J lost 6 bases, and 11 bases stayed unmatched. The CDR3 spells CASSILSGGGNEQFF. Written as DNA, the CDR3 is TGTGCCAGCAGTATCTTGTCGGGAGGCGGCAATGAGCAGTTCTTC.

This clonotype was counted between two and nine times. This sequence joins TRBV9 and TRBJ1-1, with TRBD1 identical over 8 bases. Germline V gene sequence: CDR1 SGDLS, CDR2 YYNGEE. With V trimmed by 0 bases and J by 1 base, 2 bases remained unmatched. The CDR3 spans 15 residues. The CDR3, as DNA: TGTGCCAGCAGCGTAGAAGGGACAGGGAACACTGAAGCTTTCTTT. Encoded protein: CASSVEGTGNTEAFF.